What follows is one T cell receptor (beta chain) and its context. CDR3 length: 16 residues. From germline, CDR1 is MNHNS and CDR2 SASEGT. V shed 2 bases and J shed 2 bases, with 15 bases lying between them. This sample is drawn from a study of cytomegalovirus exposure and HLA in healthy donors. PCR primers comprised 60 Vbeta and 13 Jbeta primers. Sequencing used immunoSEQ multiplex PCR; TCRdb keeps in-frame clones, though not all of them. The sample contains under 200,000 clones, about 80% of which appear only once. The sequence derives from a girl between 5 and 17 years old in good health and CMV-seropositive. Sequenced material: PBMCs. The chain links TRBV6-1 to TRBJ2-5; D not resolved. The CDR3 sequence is CASSESAATHQETQYF. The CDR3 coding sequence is TGTGCCAGCAGTGAATCCGCGGCCACTCATCAAGAGACCCAGTACTTC.